These 11 T cell receptor beta chains share one sample of origin, sequenced in a study of T cell responses to AZD1222 COVID-19 vaccine. Measured with immunoSEQ multiplex PCR; TCRdb has only the in-frame clones, and not every one. This sample has 70,000 to 95,000 clones, with approximately 91% found just once. The sample here was peripheral blood, taken 28 days after the second AZD1222 dose. These receptors originate from an adult who received the AZD1222 COVID-19 vaccine.

The rearrangement uses TRBV6-6 and TRBJ2-7; 8 bases match TRBD1. The CDR3 loop spans 14 amino acids. The junction had 4 bases not matched to a gene; V was cut back by 0 bases and J by 6 bases. Germline values: CDR1 MNHNY, CDR2 SVGAGI (reference sequence). CDR3 loop: CASSYSTGASEQYF. The CDR3 region has the DNA TGTGCCAGCAGTTACTCGACAGGGGCCTCCGAGCAGTACTTC.

This chain connects TRBV5-4 to TRBJ2-3; 10 positions agree with TRBD2. Germline loops: CDR1 SGHNT, CDR2 YYREEE (reference sequence). The CDR3 extends over 15 amino acids. V was pared by 4 bases and J by 5 bases, with 7 bases of the junction left unmatched. Written as DNA, the CDR3 is TGTGCCAGCAGCATGCCTAGCGGGGGTCTAGATACGCAGTATTTT. Its translation is CASSMPSGGLDTQYF.

The rearrangement links TRBV6-5 to TRBJ1-1, with 8 positions matching TRBD1. The CDR3 extends over 15 amino acids. Trimming removed 2 bases from V and 3 bases from J; junction bases left unmatched: 5. Germline CDR1 is MNHEY and CDR2 is SVGAGI. The CDR3 protein is CASSYPKTGDTEAFF. The CDR3 nucleotides are TGTGCCAGCAGTTACCCTAAGACAGGGGACACTGAAGCTTTCTTT.

The rearrangement links TRBV3-1 (or the pseudogene TRBV3-2) to TRBJ2-4, with TRBD1 as a possible D gene (5 bases). The ends were cut back, 0 bases at V and 6 bases at J, with 18 bases in the middle. In germline, CDR1 is LGHDT, CDR2 YNNKEL (reference sequence). The CDR3 extends over 17 amino acids. DNA for the CDR3: TGTGCCAGCAGCCAAGATGGGGCGACGTACAAGGGAAACATTCAGTACTTC. It codes for CASSQDGATYKGNIQYF.

The V and J genes are TRBV6-6 and TRBJ2-2; D remains ambiguous. Per germline, CDR1 MNHNY and CDR2 SVGAGI (reference sequence). The length of the CDR3 is 13 residues. Trimming cost V 8 bases and J 5 bases, with 12 bases left between them. CDR3 coding DNA: TGTGCCAGCTGGTTGGGGATTACCGGGGAGCTGTTTTTT. Its translation is CASWLGITGELFF.

This clone appeared a single time. This chain joins TRBV18 and TRBJ2-3; TRBD2 matches at 7 bases. V dropped 8 bases and J dropped 0; count of bases not matched to a gene: 11. Germline lookup yields CDR1 KGHSH and CDR2 LQKENI. CDR3 length: 16 residues. In nucleotides, the CDR3 is TGTGCCAGCGCGTCGTCTAGCGGCCTTAGCACAGATACGCAGTATTTT. Translated, it gives CASASSSGLSTDTQYF.

The V call is TRBV19, the J call TRBJ1-5; D remains ambiguous. The CDR3 length is 14 residues. V was cut by 8 bases and J by 4 bases, with 15 bases left in between. Germline lookup yields CDR1 LNHDA and CDR2 SQIVND (reference sequence). CDR3 sequence: CASRPSTLNQPQHF. The CDR3 DNA sequence: TGTGCCAGTCGGCCGTCCACGTTAAATCAGCCCCAGCATTTT. Based on the CDR3 plus reference TRBV19 and TRBJ1-5, the full variable domain is DGGITQSPKYLFRKEGQNVTLSCEQNLNHDAMYWYRQDPGQGLRLIYYSQIVNDFQKGDIAEGYSVSREKKESFPLTVTSAQKNPTAFYLCASRPSTLNQPQHFGDGTRLSIL.

CDR3 DNA sequence: TGCGCCAGCAGCTTGTCGTCAGACTATGGCTACACCTTC. This codes for CASSLSSDYGYTF. The rearrangement joins TRBV5-1 to TRBJ1-2; D remains unclear. Germline loops: CDR1 SGHRS, CDR2 YFSETQ. V lost 1 base and J 3 bases, leaving 7 bases between the germline ends. The length of the CDR3 is 13 residues.

The gene calls are TRBV9 and TRBJ2-1; D not resolved. Germline V gene data show CDR1 as SGDLS and CDR2 as YYNGEE. The CDR3 has 15 residues. V was shortened by 0 bases and J by 0 bases, with 7 bases between the two germline ends. The CDR3 nucleotides read TGTGCCAGCAGCGTAGATTCAGGCTCCTACAATGAGCAGTTCTTC. It is translated as CASSVDSGSYNEQFF.

The V and J genes are TRBV27 and TRBJ1-1; 8 bases match TRBD1. Germline V CDR1 and CDR2: MNHEY, SMNVEV (reference sequence). The CDR3 loop spans 18 amino acids. With 4 bases clipped from V and 1 base from J, the junction kept 14 bases outside the gene matches. CDR3 sequence reads: CASSSGTGEGGWNTEAFF. CDR3 coding DNA: TGTGCCAGCAGTTCAGGGACAGGAGAAGGGGGGTGGAACACTGAAGCTTTCTTT.

The chain recombines TRBV2 with TRBJ1-6; a possible D gene is TRBD1 (5 bases). V was shortened by 3 bases and J by 8 bases, with 8 bases between the two germline ends. Germline V gives CDR1 SNHLY, CDR2 FYNNEI. The CDR3 has 13 amino acids. Here the CDR3 reads CASSDRVDSPLHF. The CDR3 DNA reads as TGTGCCAGCAGTGACAGGGTTGATTCACCCCTCCACTTT.